This T cell receptor (beta chain) was obtained from a study of CD8+CD57+ T cells in acquired aplastic anemia. Across the study: Sorted CD4+ and CD8+ cell DNA averaged around 3 ug. There were some 9.8 million reads, on average, for CD4+ cells from healthy donors. Study results and caveats: Significance was not reached for CD8+ Simpson's diversity between patients and controls. Shared by patients and controls, just under 30 CD8+ CDR3s were abundant in patients.

Both TCR beta VDJ combination and CDR3 sequence profiling were carried out. Genomic DNA was the template for this profiling. TCRdb called the reads again in MiXCR, with one record for every CDR3 protein. The repertoire includes roughly 180,000 distinct CDR3 sequences, around 45% of them detected once, and under 3.5% sits in the top ten. J gave up 1 base and V 2 bases, and 16 bases lay outside the gene matches. The CDR3 contains 19 residues. Germline V gene lookup returns CDR1 MDHEN and CDR2 SYDVKM. Points on this clonotype: Its antigen is currently unknown.

Input material: sorted CD4+, CD8+, or CD8+CD57+ T cells (not recorded which) from PBMCs. This clonotype originated in a human donor in good health. The chain carries TRBV28 and TRBJ1-1; 7 bases map to TRBD1. Here the CDR3 DNA reads TGTGCCAGCAGTTTAGGGCGGTGGACAGGCGCTACCTCGAACACTGAAGCTTTCTTT. Translation gives CASSLGRWTGATSNTEAFF. Filled out from reference TRBV28 and TRBJ1-1, the complete variable domain reads DVKVTQSSRYLVKRTGEKVFLECVQDMDHENMFWYRQDPGLGLRLIYFSYDVKMKEKGDIPEGYSVSREKKERFSLILESASTNQTSMYLCASSLGRWTGATSNTEAFFGQGTRLTVV.